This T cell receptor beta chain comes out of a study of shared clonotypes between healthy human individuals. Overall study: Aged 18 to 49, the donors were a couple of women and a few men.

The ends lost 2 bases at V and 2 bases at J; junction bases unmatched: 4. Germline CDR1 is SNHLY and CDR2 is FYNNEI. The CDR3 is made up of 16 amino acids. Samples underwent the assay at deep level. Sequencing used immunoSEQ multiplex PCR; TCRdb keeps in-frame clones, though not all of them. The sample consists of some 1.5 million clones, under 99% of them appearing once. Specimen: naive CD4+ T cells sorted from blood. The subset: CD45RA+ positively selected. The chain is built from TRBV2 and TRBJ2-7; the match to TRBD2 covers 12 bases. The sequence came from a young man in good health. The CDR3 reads CASSERASGRAYEQYF. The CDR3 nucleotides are TGTGCCAGCAGTGAAAGAGCTAGCGGGAGGGCCTACGAGCAGTACTTC.